This T cell receptor beta chain originates from a study of T-cell reconstitution after alpha-beta-depleted transplantation in children. General study results and limits: One year post-transplant, T-cell counts and diversity were largely derived from T cells produced anew.

Using unique molecular identifiers, the investigators prepared the TCRbeta library. TCRdb re-called the PCR reads with MiXCR, one entry per CDR3 protein. Among more than 200,000 distinct CDR3 sequences listed, about 25% were seen once. Comment on this clonotype: The antigen is not known. This may be a read error: a much more frequent sequence differs by one nucleotide.

The CDR3 is 13 amino acids. CDR1 and CDR2 (germline): SGHTA, FQGTGA. The sequencing here drew on PBMCs, taken before TCRalphabeta/CD19-depleted stem cell transplant. The rearrangement uses TRBV7-3 and TRBJ1-1; D call uncertain. This receptor was obtained from a girl aged 2 to 10 with Fanconi anemia, due to receive a stem cell transplant. The CDR3 nucleotides read TGTGCCAACAGCTTATTAACGTACACTGAAGCTTTCTTT. This encodes CANSLLTYTEAFF. Variable domain in full (rest from reference TRBV7-3 and TRBJ1-1): GAGVSQTPSNKVTEKGKYVELRCDPISGHTALYWYRQSLGQGPEFLIYFQGTGAADDSGLPNDRFFAVRPEGSVSTLKIQRTERGDSAVYLCANSLLTYTEAFFGQGTRLTVV.